This T cell receptor beta chain is from a study of cytomegalovirus exposure and HLA in healthy donors. Concerning this clone: Its target is not known.

Study conclusions and caveats: TCR association rates varied by HLA locus in a later analysis, with DRB1 highest and HLA-C lowest. Presence/absence analyses took donor sequencing depth as roughly uniform. An observed cluster of highly shared sequence variants was recorded as a likely sequencing artifact.

The CDR3 length is 14 residues. Germline lookup yields CDR1 SGHKS and CDR2 YYEKEE (reference sequence). V gave up 5 bases and J gave up 4 bases, with 15 bases separating them. The study ran its PCR with 60 Vbeta and 13 Jbeta primers. Clones were read by immunoSEQ multiplex PCR, and TCRdb kept only the in-frame ones, dropping some. The sample has about 61,000 clones, approximately 88% seen once. The source of this sequence is a man younger than 40 in good health and CMV-seropositive. The genes are TRBV5-5 and TRBJ1-1; D might be TRBD1 (6 bases). Sequencing was carried out using PBMCs. The CDR3 DNA sequence: TGTGCCAGCAGGCTGGGAGGGGGAGGCACTGAAGCTTTCTTT. Translating it yields CASRLGGGGTEAFF.